One TCR beta chain is described in this entry. What antigen it recognizes has not been identified. Base qualities are not provided; no much larger clone lies one nucleotide away. This sample is drawn from a study of fetal regulatory T cell absence and autoimmunity (dated by TCRdb to 2015 to 2018). Describing the broader study: Autoimmunity of the exocrine pancreas was seen in the IPEX patients even though clinical diabetes was absent. The full study reports these points: The oligoclonal enrichment was interpreted as supporting antigen-driven autoimmunity in the pancreas before birth in IPEX syndrome. TRB gene family usage was found to be broadly similar between cord blood and pancreas and to resemble published neonatal and adult repertoires. Significant oligoclonal enrichment of the TCR compartment was observed in pancreas versus cord blood, with some top clones enriched more than 80-fold.

On the immunoSEQ human TCRbeta survey platform, a two-step multiplex PCR amplified and barcoded the TCRbeta CDR3 regions. Illumina instruments were used to sequence the libraries, and IgH from the same samples was sequenced in parallel. As for how the authors treated the data: To remove PCR and sequencing errors, raw reads were filtered against IMGT V, D, J definitions and grouped with a nearest-neighbor algorithm. A clone was defined as an identical nucleotide sequence, and differential abundance between tissues was tested with a Fisher exact test for each clone using a pFDR threshold of p<0.01. Clones with frequencies too low for statistical inference were excluded by a minimum inclusion filter of 10 in either sample. Pairwise clonal comparisons used the immunoSEQ Analyzer, and gene family usage was assessed with IMGT tools. TCRdb carries this immuneACCESS record with in-frame sequences only. Its versions omit some clonotypes, under half of them owing to an unresolved V gene in the studies checked, with the rest unexplained. The V and J calls and the clone size are those of that table, but D and trimming were determined from the DNA. This sample holds more than 85,000 clones; 60% to 80% were observed only once. The ten most abundant clones make up less than 2.5% of the sample.

For repertoire sequencing, genomic DNA was processed from frozen pancreas tissue. The DNeasy Blood and Tissue Kit was used to extract roughly 1.9-3.4 ug of genomic DNA from umbilical cord blood or frozen pancreas. CDR1 and CDR2 were assigned from the germline V gene as SGHAT and FQNNGV. The junction shows trimming of 1 base on V and 1 base on J, plus 10 bases between the germline ends. The CDR3 contains 15 residues, cysteine and phenylalanine counted. Just the 45-base CDR3 DNA is kept, in frame starting at base 1. The source of this sequence is a male donor with IPEX syndrome. The sequenced sample consisted of pancreas tissue. This chain is built from TRBV11-2 and TRBJ2-5, with the D gene not confidently named. The DNA reads TGTGCCAGCAGCTTAGTTATAGGCACCCAAGAGACCCAGTACTTC. The translation is CASSLVIGTQETQYF.